Listed below are T cell receptor beta chains from one sample, sequenced in a study of T cell responses to AZD1222 COVID-19 vaccine. The protocol was immunoSEQ multiplex PCR, while the TCRdb copy is restricted to in-frame clones and leaves out a portion. The sample records about 40,000 clones, about 88% being singletons. The sequencing used peripheral blood, collected 28 days after the second dose of the MenACWY control vaccine. These receptors all stem from an adult who received the MenACWY meningococcal vaccine as a control. The CDR3 runs from the conserved cysteine through the conserved F or W. Each record gives: V gene, J gene, clone size, D gene, CDR3 DNA, CDR3 protein. D genes are given only for firm matches. Where a row states a size, it is once, few, many or the class of an expanded clone; other rows omit it.

>TRBV5-1|TRBJ2-7|-|TRBD1
TGCGCCAGCAGCTTCTTAGACAGGGGCTACGAGCAGTACTTC
CASSFLDRGYEQYF
>TRBV28|TRBJ1-5|-|TRBD1
TGTGCCAGCAGTTTATTCCTGACAGGGGAGGGACAGCCCCAGCATTTT
CASSLFLTGEGQPQHF
>TRBV9|TRBJ2-3|once|-
TGTGCCAGCAGCTCCTTCGGTACGCAGTATTTT
CASSSFGTQYF
>TRBV15|TRBJ2-1|-|-
TGTGCCACCAGCAGAGATCAGGCGTCATCCAATGAGCAGTTCTTC
CATSRDQASSNEQFF
>TRBV9|TRBJ2-7|-|-
TGTGCCAGCAGCGTAGGTCAGCACCTCTACGAGCAGTACTTC
CASSVGQHLYEQYF
>TRBV10-3|TRBJ2-7|-|-
TGTGCCATCAGTGAGTCGGCGCCAGGGGTGGGGGAGCAGTACTTC
CAISESAPGVGEQYF
>TRBV7-9|TRBJ2-1|-|TRBD1
TGTGCCAGCAGCTTTGGACAGGGGATCTACAATGAGCAGTTCTTC
CASSFGQGIYNEQFF
>TRBV4-1|TRBJ2-7|-|TRBD2
TGCGCCAGCAGCCAAGTAACTAGCGGAGTTTCCTACGAGCAGTACTTC
CASSQVTSGVSYEQYF
>TRBV11-3|TRBJ2-5|-|-
TGTGCCAGCAGCTCAGGGTTGCGGGAGACCCAGTACTTC
CASSSGLRETQYF
>TRBV5-1|TRBJ1-2|few|TRBD1
TGCGCCAGCAGCGTAGGTGGGGACAGGGGGACCTTACGCTATGGCTACACCTTC
CASSVGGDRGTLRYGYTF
>TRBV19|TRBJ1-4|-|TRBD1
TGTGCCAGTAGTGCGGACAGGGGGATTAATGAAAAACTGTTTTTT
CASSADRGINEKLFF
>TRBV20-1|TRBJ2-3|-|-
TGCAGTGCTAGTACGAGCGGCACAGATACGCAGTATTTT
CSASTSGTDTQYF
>TRBV19|TRBJ1-5|-|TRBD1
TGTGCCAGTATACCCGACAGGGGGCCTTGGAATCAGCCCCAGCATTTT
CASIPDRGPWNQPQHF
>TRBV12-3/TRBV12-4|TRBJ1-4|-|-
TGTGCCAGCAGCGGGACAACTAATGAAAAACTGTTTTTT
CASSGTTNEKLFF
>TRBV11-1|TRBJ2-3|-|TRBD1
TGTGCCAGCAGCTTACGACAGGGGGGTGGCACAGATACGCAGTATTTT
CASSLRQGGGTDTQYF
>TRBV30|TRBJ2-3|-|TRBD2
TGTGCCTGTACTAGCGGAGCTAGCACAGATACGCAGTATTTT
CACTSGASTDTQYF
>TRBV27|TRBJ1-1|-|-
TGTGCCAGCACCTCGGGGCAGAGGGCTACTGAAGCTTTCTTT
CASTSGQRATEAFF
>TRBV28|TRBJ1-4|-|-
TGTGCCAGCAGTTTAGGGGGTGGGAAACTGTTTTTT
CASSLGGGKLFF
>TRBV28|TRBJ2-1|-|-
TGTGCCAGCAGTCCGGCGACGGGAGCTGGGAATGAGCAGTTCTTC
CASSPATGAGNEQFF
>TRBV19|TRBJ2-7|-|TRBD1
TGTGCCAGTAGCGGAACCGGGACAGGGGACCACGAGCAGTACTTC
CASSGTGTGDHEQYF
>TRBV5-4|TRBJ1-2|-|-
TGTGCCAGCAGCTTGGACAGACTTGACTATGGCTACACCTTC
CASSLDRLDYGYTF
>TRBV30|TRBJ2-7|-|-
TGTGCCTGGAGTGTAAAGGGGACCTACGAGCAGTACTTC
CAWSVKGTYEQYF